Below are 9 T cell receptor beta chains sequenced from a single sample in a study of siplizumab effects on memory and regulatory T cells (dated by TCRdb to the late 2010s). The library was prepared using the immunoSEQ multiplex PCR assay. TCRdb holds this immuneACCESS table with in-frame rearrangements only. Some clones are missing; in checked studies, unresolved V genes explain under half, and the rest has no known cause. The sample table lists about 110,000 clones, about 92% of them with a count of one. The top ten constitute less than 0.35% of the sample. The sequenced sample consisted of CD4+ T cells sorted from blood. The receptors here all came from a human donor in good health.

The chain is built from TRBV11-2 and TRBJ2-7; TRBD2 agrees at 7 bases. The germline gives CDR1 SGHAT, CDR2 FQNNGV. Germline trimming cut 2 bases from V and 1 base from J; bases unmatched to any gene: 5. The CDR3 is made up of 15 amino acids. The CDR3 nucleotides are TGTGCCAGCAGCTTAACGGACGGGGGGTCCTACGAGCAGTACTTC. Encoded protein: CASSLTDGGSYEQYF.

The J gene is TRBJ2-7, the V gene TRBV7-2; D not certain. Germline values: CDR1 SGHTA, CDR2 FQGNSA. Trimming left V 3 bases short and J 1 base short, with 7 bases between. This CDR3 has 13 amino acids. The CDR3, as DNA: TGTGCCAGCAGCTTTTACAGATCCTACGAGCAGTACTTC. It yields the protein CASSFYRSYEQYF.

V usage is TRBV5-1 and J usage is TRBJ1-2; TRBD1 matches at 7 bases. The length of the CDR3 is 13 residues. The germline gives CDR1 SGHRS, CDR2 YFSETQ. Germline trimming cut 0 bases from V and 11 bases from J; bases unmatched to any gene: 7. CDR3 amino acids: CASSLEGTEFYTF. CDR3 DNA sequence: TGCGCCAGCAGCTTGGAGGGGACAGAATTTTACACCTTC.

The chain carries TRBV29-1 and TRBJ2-1; D ambiguous. This CDR3 is 10 amino acids long. The V and J ends lost 4 bases and 9 bases respectively, with 7 bases between them. Germline-derived CDR1 and CDR2 are SQVTM and ANQGSEA. For the CDR3, the DNA is TGCAGCGTTGGATTGGGTGAGCAGTTCTTC. Its protein product is CSVGLGEQFF.

The chain carries TRBV2 and TRBJ2-1; 10 positions agree with TRBD2. CDR3 length: 17 amino acids. Germline values: CDR1 SNHLY, CDR2 FYNNEI. J gave up 10 bases and V 4 bases, and 16 bases lay outside the gene matches. Here the CDR3 reads CASSGEGLAGAIGEQFF. DNA of the CDR3: TGTGCCAGCAGTGGCGAGGGGCTAGCGGGAGCTATCGGGGAGCAGTTCTTC.

The chain recombines TRBV7-9 with TRBJ1-2; D remains ambiguous. The CDR3 runs to 15 residues. Per germline, CDR1 SEHNR and CDR2 FQNEAQ (reference sequence). Trimming stripped 1 base from V and 3 bases from J, with 12 bases between. The CDR3 DNA follows: TGTGCCAGCAGCTTAGGCAAAGGGTCCGACTATGGCTACACCTTC. Translated, it gives CASSLGKGSDYGYTF.

V is TRBV5-1 and J is TRBJ1-2; the D gene is possibly TRBD1 (5 bases). This CDR3 comprises 13 residues. V was pared by 2 bases and J by 4 bases, with 9 bases between. CDR1 SGHRS and CDR2 YFSETQ come from the germline V gene. CDR3 loop: CASSLGEVYGYTF. In DNA, the CDR3 is TGCGCCAGCAGCTTAGGGGAAGTCTATGGCTACACCTTC.

V usage is TRBV7-8 and J usage is TRBJ1-1; tentatively, D is TRBD1 (5 bases). Trimming took off 5 bases at V and 2 bases at J, with 12 bases between the two ends. The CDR3 spans 14 residues. Germline lookup yields CDR1 SGHVS and CDR2 FQNEAQ. CDR3 DNA sequence: TGTGCCAGCAGCCACGGGACGGCAAACACTGAAGCTTTCTTT. Amino acids: CASSHGTANTEAFF.

The J gene is TRBJ2-5, the V gene TRBV19; 10 bases are a match to TRBD1. The end of the DNA is better explained by TRBJ2-7, so the J call may be wrong. Germline CDR1 and CDR2: LNHDA and SQIVND (reference sequence). The CDR3 runs 13 residues. CDR3 residues: CASSRTGGYEQYF. The DNA of the CDR3 is TGTGCCAGTTCCAGGACAGGGGGCTACGAGCAGTACTTC.